The sequence of this TCR beta chain was determined in a study of beta chain features in type 1 diabetes. This CDR3 has 13 residues. CDR1 and CDR2 (germline): SGHTA, FQGNSA. V lost 3 bases, J lost 7 bases, and 12 bases lay in between. A single heparinised draw of approximately 100 mL on average was taken per donor. Study results and limitations: A cDNA-based sequencing approach could over-represent cells with high TCR expression. The naive, central memory and Treg TCRB repertoires looked more alike in patients than they did in healthy donors. Shorter TCRB CDR3s, moderately but significantly so, marked every one of the four CD4+ subsets in Type 1 diabetes patients.

Expressed TCRB transcripts were sequenced after all isolated RNA was converted to cDNA. Repertoires were generated with immunoSEQ multiplex PCR, while TCRdb's copy carries only in-frame clones and drops some. The profile covers over 650,000 clones, with over 13% appearing a single time and just under 0.04% taken by the ten largest. This clone was seen more than once but under ten times. What it binds is not known. This receptor was identified in a young man with type 1 diabetes. The V gene is TRBV7-2, the J gene TRBJ1-2; D may be TRBD1 (5 bases). Sequenced sample: naive CD4+ T cells from blood. CDR3 region: CASSFHDSLGYTF. CDR3 DNA: TGTGCCAGCAGCTTTCACGACAGTCTTGGCTACACCTTC.